These 3 T cell receptor beta chains were all obtained from the same sample, sequenced in a study of CD8 T cells in Susac syndrome. RNA was extracted with the RNeasy kit, and a quantity of about 0.45 to 1 ug was reverse transcribed using random hexamers. TCRdb analysed the immunoSEQ multiplex PCR reads with MiXCR anew, one entry per CDR3 protein. The sample shows 150,000 to 180,000 distinct CDR3 sequences, approximately 94% of them seen only once. Specimen: CD8+ T cells from PBMCs. The source of these receptors is a human donor with multiple sclerosis.

V usage is TRBV29-1 and J usage is TRBJ2-7, with D perhaps given as TRBD1 or TRBD2 (5 bases each). The V and J ends lost 3 bases and 7 bases respectively, with 10 bases between them. Germline V CDR1 and CDR2: SQVTM, ANQGSEA. This CDR3 has 11 amino acids. In nucleotides, the CDR3 is TGCAGCGTTGAGGGACCGCCAGAGCAGTACTTC. Amino acid sequence: CSVEGPPEQYF.

This sequence joins TRBV27 and TRBJ2-7; 9 bases are shared with TRBD1. Germline V gene lookup returns CDR1 MNHEY and CDR2 SMNVEV (reference sequence). Losses at the gene ends were 2 bases for V and 3 bases for J; bases not matched to a gene: 8. The CDR3 spans 16 residues. The CDR3 DNA is TGTGCCAGCAGTTTAAGTTCCGGGACAGGGTTCTACGAGCAGTACTTC. It is translated as CASSLSSGTGFYEQYF.

CDR3 loop: CASRAGGRPSNQPQHF. The CDR3 bases are TGTGCCAGCAGGGCAGGGGGACGTCCTAGCAATCAGCCCCAGCATTTT. The chain combines TRBV27 with TRBJ1-5; 7 positions match TRBD1. With 6 bases clipped from V and 0 bases from J, the junction kept 8 bases outside the gene matches. CDR3 size: 16 residues. Germline V CDR1 and CDR2: MNHEY, SMNVEV (reference sequence).